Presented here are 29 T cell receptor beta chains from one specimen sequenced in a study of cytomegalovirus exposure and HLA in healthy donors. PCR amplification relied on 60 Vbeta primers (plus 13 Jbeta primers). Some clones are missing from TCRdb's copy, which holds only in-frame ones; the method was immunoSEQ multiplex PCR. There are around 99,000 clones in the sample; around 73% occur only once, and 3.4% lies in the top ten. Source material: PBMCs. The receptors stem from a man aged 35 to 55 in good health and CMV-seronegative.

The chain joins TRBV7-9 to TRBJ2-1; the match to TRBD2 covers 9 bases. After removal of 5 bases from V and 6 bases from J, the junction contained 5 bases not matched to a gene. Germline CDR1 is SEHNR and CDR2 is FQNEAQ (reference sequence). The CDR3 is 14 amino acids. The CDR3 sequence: CASSLPGLANEQFF. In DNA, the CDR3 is TGTGCCAGCAGCCTCCCGGGACTAGCCAATGAGCAGTTCTTC.

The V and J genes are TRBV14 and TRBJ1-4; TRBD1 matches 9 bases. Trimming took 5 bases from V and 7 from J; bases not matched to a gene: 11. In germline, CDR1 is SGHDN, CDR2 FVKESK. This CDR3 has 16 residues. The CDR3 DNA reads TGTGCCAGCAGCGCCCGGCTTACAGGGGGCTTTGAAAAACTGTTTTTT. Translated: CASSARLTGGFEKLFF.

The CDR3 is CASSLDTGISPLHF. The CDR3 DNA is TGTGCCAGCAGCTTAGATACAGGGATTTCACCCCTCCACTTT. The rearrangement joins TRBV7-9 to TRBJ1-6; TRBD1 might be the D (6 bases). V was trimmed by 1 base and J by 9 bases, leaving 10 bases between them. CDR1 is SEHNR and CDR2 is FQNEAQ in the germline V gene (reference sequence). The CDR3 spans 14 residues.

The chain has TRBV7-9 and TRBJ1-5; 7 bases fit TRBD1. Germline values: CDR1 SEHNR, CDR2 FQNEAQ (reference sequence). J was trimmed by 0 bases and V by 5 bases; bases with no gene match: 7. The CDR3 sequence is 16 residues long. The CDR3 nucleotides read TGTGCCAGCAGCCGGGGGACAGTCGATAGCAATCAGCCCCAGCATTTT. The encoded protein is CASSRGTVDSNQPQHF.

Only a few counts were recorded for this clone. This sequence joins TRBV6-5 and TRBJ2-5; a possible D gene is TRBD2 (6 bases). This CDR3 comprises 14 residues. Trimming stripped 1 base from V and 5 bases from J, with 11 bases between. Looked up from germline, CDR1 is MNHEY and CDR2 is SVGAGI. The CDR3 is CASSYFRGGETQYF. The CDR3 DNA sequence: TGTGCCAGCAGTTACTTTAGGGGAGGCGAGACCCAGTACTTC.

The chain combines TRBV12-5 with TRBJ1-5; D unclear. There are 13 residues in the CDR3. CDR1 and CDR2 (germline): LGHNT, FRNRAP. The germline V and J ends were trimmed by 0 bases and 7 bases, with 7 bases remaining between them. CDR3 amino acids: CASGLVTGQPQHF. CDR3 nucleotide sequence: TGTGCTAGTGGTTTGGTTACGGGACAGCCCCAGCATTTT. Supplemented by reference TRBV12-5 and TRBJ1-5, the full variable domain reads DARVTQTPRHKVTEMGQEVTMRCQPILGHNTVFWYRQTMMQGLELLAYFRNRAPLDDSGMPKDRFSAEMPDATLATLKIQPSEPRDSAVYFCASGLVTGQPQHFGDGTRLSIL.

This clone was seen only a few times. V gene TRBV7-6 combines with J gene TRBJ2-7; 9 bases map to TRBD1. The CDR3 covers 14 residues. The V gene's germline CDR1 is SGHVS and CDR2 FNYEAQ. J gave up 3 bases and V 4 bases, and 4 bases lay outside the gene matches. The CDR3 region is CASSSGTGFYEQYF. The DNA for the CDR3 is TGTGCCAGCAGCTCCGGGACAGGGTTCTACGAGCAGTACTTC.

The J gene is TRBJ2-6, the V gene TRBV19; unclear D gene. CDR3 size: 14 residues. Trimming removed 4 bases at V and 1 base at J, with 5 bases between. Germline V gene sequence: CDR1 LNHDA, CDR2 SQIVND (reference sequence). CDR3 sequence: CASSTRSGANVLTF. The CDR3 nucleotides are TGTGCCAGTAGTACTAGATCTGGGGCCAACGTCCTGACTTTC. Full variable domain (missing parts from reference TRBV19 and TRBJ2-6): DGGITQSPKYLFRKEGQNVTLSCEQNLNHDAMYWYRQDPGQGLRLIYYSQIVNDFQKGDIAEGYSVSREKKESFPLTVTSAQKNPTAFYLCASSTRSGANVLTFGAGSRLTVL.

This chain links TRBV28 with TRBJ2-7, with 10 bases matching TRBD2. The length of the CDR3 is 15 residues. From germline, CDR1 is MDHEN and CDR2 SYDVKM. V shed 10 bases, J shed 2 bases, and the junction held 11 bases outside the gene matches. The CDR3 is CATNGLAGGTYEQYF. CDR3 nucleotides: TGTGCCACCAACGGCTTAGCGGGAGGCACCTACGAGCAGTACTTC.

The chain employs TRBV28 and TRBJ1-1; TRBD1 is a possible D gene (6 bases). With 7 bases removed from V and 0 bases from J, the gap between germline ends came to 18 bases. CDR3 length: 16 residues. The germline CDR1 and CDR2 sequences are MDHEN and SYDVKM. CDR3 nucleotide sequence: TGTGCCAGCAACCAGTCACAGGGTATCATGAACACTGAAGCTTTCTTT. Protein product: CASNQSQGIMNTEAFF.

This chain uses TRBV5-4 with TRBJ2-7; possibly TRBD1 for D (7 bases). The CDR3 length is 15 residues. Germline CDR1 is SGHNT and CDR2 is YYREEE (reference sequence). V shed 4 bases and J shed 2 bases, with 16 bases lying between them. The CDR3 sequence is CASSPGGTDPYEQYF. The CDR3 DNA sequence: TGTGCCAGCAGCCCCGGCGGGACAGATCCCTACGAGCAGTACTTC.

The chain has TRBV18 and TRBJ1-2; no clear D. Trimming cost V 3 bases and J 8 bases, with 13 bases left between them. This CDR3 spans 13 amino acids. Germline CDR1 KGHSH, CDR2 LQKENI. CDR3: CASSPIAAGGYTF. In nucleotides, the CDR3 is TGTGCCAGCTCACCGATTGCGGCCGGAGGCTACACCTTC.

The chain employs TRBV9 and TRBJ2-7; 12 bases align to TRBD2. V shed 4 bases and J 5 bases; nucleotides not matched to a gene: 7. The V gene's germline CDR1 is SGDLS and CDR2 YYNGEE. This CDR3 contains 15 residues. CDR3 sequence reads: CASSPRTSGDNEQYF. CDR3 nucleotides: TGTGCCAGCAGCCCCCGGACTAGCGGGGACAACGAGCAGTACTTC.

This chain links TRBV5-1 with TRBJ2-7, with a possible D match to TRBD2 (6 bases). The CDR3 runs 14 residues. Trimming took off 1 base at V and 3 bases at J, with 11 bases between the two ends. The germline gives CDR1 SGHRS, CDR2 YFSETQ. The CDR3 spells CASSLSLGGYEQYF. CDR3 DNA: TGCGCCAGCAGCTTGTCGTTGGGGGGCTACGAGCAGTACTTC.

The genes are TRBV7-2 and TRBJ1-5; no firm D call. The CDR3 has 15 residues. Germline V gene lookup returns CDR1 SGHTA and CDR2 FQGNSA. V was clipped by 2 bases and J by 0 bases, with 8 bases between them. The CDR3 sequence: CASSLTPDSNQPQHF. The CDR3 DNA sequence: TGTGCCAGCAGCTTAACACCCGATAGCAATCAGCCCCAGCATTTT.

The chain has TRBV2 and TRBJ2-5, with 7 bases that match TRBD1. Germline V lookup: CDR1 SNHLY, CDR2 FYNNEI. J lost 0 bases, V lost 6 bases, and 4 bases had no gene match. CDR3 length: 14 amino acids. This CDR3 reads CASRETGYQETQYF. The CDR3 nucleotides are TGTGCCAGCAGGGAGACAGGGTACCAAGAGACCCAGTACTTC.

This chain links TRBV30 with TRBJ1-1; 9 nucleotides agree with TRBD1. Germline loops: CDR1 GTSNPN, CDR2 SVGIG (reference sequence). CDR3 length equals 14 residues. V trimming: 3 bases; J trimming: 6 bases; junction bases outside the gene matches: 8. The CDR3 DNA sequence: TGTGCCTGGAGCACGGGACAGGGCGGCGCTGAAGCTTTCTTT. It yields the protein CAWSTGQGGAEAFF.

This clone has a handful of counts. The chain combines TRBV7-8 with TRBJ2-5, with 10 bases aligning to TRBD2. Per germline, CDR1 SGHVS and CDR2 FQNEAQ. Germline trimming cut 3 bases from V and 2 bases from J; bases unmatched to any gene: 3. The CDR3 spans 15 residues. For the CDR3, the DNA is TGTGCCAGCAGCTTTCTAGCGGGAGCTCAAGAGACCCAGTACTTC. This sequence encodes CASSFLAGAQETQYF.

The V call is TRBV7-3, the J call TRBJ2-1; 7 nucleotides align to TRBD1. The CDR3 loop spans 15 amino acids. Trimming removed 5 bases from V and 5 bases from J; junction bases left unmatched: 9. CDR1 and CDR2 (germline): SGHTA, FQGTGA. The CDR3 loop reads CASSPQGPEDNEQFF. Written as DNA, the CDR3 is TGTGCCAGCAGCCCACAGGGGCCAGAAGACAATGAGCAGTTCTTC.

The CDR3 region is CASSEALGVTEAFF. DNA of the CDR3: TGTGCCAGCAGTGAAGCGCTAGGGGTCACTGAAGCTTTCTTT. The genes are TRBV2 and TRBJ1-1; tentative D call: TRBD1 (5 bases). The CDR3 has 14 amino acids. V was clipped by 0 bases and J by 4 bases, with 9 bases between them. Germline V gene sequence: CDR1 SNHLY, CDR2 FYNNEI.

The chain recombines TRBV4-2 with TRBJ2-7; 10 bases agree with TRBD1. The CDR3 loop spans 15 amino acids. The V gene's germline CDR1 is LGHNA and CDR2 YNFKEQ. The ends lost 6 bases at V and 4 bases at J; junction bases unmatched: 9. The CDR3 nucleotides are TGTGCCAGCAGTCCCGGGACAGGGGATTTTTACGAGCAGTACTTC. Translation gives CASSPGTGDFYEQYF.

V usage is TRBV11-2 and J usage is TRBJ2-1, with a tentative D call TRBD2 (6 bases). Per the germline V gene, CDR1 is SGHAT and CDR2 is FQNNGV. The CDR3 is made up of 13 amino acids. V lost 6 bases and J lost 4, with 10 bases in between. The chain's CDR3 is CASRSTRYNEQFF. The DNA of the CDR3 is TGTGCCAGCAGGTCGACTAGGTACAATGAGCAGTTCTTC.

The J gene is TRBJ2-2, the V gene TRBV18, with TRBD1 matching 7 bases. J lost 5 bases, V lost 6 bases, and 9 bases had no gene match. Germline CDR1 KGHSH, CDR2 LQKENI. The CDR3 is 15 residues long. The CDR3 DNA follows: TGTGCCAGCTCCCCGGACAGGCCGTTGACCGGGGAGCTGTTTTTT. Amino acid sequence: CASSPDRPLTGELFF.

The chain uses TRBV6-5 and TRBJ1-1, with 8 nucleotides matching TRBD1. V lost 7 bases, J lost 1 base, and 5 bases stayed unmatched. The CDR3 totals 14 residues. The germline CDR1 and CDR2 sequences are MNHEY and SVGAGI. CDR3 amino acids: CASINRGANTEAFF. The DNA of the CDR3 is TGTGCCAGCATTAACAGGGGGGCGAACACTGAAGCTTTCTTT.

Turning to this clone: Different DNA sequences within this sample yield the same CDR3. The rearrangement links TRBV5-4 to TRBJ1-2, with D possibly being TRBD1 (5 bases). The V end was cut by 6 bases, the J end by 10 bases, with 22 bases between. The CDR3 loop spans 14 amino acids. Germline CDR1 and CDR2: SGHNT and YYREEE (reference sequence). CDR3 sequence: CASNPREGQEPYTF. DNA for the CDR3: TGTGCCAGCAATCCGAGGGAGGGGCAGGAGCCCTACACCTTC.

The CDR3 bases are TGTGCCAGCAGGCTGGGGGCGTGGAACACTGAAGCTTTCTTT. It encodes CASRLGAWNTEAFF. This chain links TRBV5-8 with TRBJ1-1, with a possible D match to TRBD1 (6 bases). The CDR3 spans 14 residues. Between the trimmed V and J ends, which lost 5 bases and 1 base, there was a span of 12 bases. Germline V gene data show CDR1 as SGHTS and CDR2 as YDEGEE. Full variable domain (outside the CDR3, taken from reference TRBV5-8 and TRBJ1-1): EAGVTQSPTHLIKTRGQQATLRCSPISGHTSVYWYQQALGLGLQFLLWYDEGEERNRGNFPPRFSGRQFPNYSSELNVNALELEDSALYLCASRLGAWNTEAFFGQGTRLTVV.

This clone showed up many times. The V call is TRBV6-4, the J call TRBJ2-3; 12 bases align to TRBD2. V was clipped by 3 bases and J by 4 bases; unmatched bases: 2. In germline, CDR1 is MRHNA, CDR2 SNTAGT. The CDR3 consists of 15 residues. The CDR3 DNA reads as TGTGCCAGCAGTGAAACTAGCGGGGGGTCAGATACGCAGTATTTT. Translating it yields CASSETSGGSDTQYF.

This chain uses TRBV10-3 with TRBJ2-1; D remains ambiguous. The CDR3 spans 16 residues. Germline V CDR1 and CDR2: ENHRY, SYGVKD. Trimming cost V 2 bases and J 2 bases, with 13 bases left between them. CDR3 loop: CAISENSPVTYNEQFF. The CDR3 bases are TGTGCCATCAGTGAGAACAGCCCCGTCACCTACAATGAGCAGTTCTTC.

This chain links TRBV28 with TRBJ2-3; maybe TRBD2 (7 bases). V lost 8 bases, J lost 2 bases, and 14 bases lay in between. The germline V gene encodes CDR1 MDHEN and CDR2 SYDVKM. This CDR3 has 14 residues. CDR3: CASGEGDLTDTQYF. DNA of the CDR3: TGTGCCAGCGGGGAGGGGGACCTCACAGATACGCAGTATTTT.